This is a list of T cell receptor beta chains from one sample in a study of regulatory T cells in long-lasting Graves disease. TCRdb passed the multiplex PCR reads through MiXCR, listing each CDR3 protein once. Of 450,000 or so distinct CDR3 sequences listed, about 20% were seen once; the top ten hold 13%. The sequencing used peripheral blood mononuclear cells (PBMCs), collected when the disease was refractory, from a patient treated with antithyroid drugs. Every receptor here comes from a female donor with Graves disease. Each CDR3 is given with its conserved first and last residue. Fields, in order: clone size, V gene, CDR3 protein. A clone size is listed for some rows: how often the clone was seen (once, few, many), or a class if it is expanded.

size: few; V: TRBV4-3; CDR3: CASSQDRGNNYGYTF
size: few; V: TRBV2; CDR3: CASSGTGGRNQPQHF
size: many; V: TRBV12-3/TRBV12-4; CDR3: CASTLNPGNSNQPQHF
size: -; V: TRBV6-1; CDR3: CASTTFGSGISGELFF
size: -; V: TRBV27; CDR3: CASSSLRDRPTNYGYTF
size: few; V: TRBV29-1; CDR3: CSVEVRSSGNTIYF
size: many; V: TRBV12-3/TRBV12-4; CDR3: CASSSRDSLYQPQHF
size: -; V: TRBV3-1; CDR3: CASSQNPRQGMNEKLFF
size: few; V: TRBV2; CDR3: CASRPGGAPYEQYF
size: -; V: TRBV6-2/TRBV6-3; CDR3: CASSYRGLAGLFDTRELFF
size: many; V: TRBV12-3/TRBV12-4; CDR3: CASSAETITLYGYTF
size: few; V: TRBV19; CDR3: CASSFLTGGAAHGYTF
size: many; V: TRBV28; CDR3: CASSFSGGGGHEKLFF
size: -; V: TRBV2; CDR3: CASSVAAIGAKNIQYF